This record concerns one T cell receptor (beta chain) sequence. This clonotype was seen more than once but under ten times. Its antigen specificity is not known. Per-nucleotide qualities are absent, and no much larger clonotype sits a single base away. These data are taken from a study of post-analysis software for immune sequencing data (dated by TCRdb to between 2014 and 2017). Regarding the research as a whole: Recorded disease courses included relapsing-remitting, secondary progressive and progressive-relapsing multiple sclerosis, with some patients lacking subtype annotation. The patient repertoires were set against around eleven previously published healthy control repertoires from donors whose ages ranged from 6 to 25 years. A subset of samples was prepared in parallel using single-end sample barcoding, then pooled and co-amplified after Illumina adapter ligation. The investigation overall reported the following: Patients showed significantly higher frequencies than controls for five TRBV segments, among them TRBV5-6, TRBV5-1 and TRBV20-1. Significantly lower normalized Chao1 diversity was found in multiple sclerosis patients than in controls, suggesting substantial peripheral T-cell clonal expansion. The multiple sclerosis patient group was slightly younger than the control group. When samples were clustered directly using the F measure, samples prepared in the same batch co-clustered strongly, which prompted a batch-effect correction.

To demonstrate the VDJtools post-analysis software, the study profiled TCR beta repertoires from the peripheral blood of about a dozen young patients with multiple sclerosis. The patients with multiple sclerosis were children and adolescents between 6 and 15 years of age. Library prep was done by PCR. The sequencing machine was an Illumina HiSeq 2500. Unique molecular identifiers were incorporated into TCR beta cDNA libraries to reduce PCR and sequencing biases. Approximately 500,000 cDNA molecules were obtained per 1 to 10 million input T cells, so each molecule approximated one T cell. The same protocol used for the earlier healthy control dataset was applied to prepare and sequence the patient libraries. Within a given batch, samples were prepared together, multiplexed and sequenced on the same HiSeq lane. The original pipeline was this. MIGEC handled the raw barcoded reads, throwing out single-read molecular identifier groups before consensus assembly and CDR3 extraction. Clonotype tables were post-analysed with VDJtools, normalizing diversity by down-sampling all datasets to the smallest sample size. Repertoire overlap clustering matched CDR3 amino acid but not nucleotide sequences to correct batch-related cross-sample contamination. TCRdb trimmed public reads at Q25 via fastp, called clones via MiXCR and kept in-frame beta chains. One record per CDR3 amino acid sequence lists the most common genes and DNA. None of the V and J calls come from the authors' own analysis; TCRdb made them. Recorded for this sample are under 650,000 distinct CDR3 sequences; roughly two fifths of them occurred a single time. The ten top clones hold more than 1.5% of the sample.

Trimming takes 3 bases off V and 6 bases off J; junction bases not matched to a gene: 5. Counted from cysteine to phenylalanine, this CDR3 has 15 amino acids. Of the read, only the CDR3 DNA is kept; its 45 bases are in frame from base 1. Based on the germline V gene, the CDR1 and CDR2 sequences are LGHNA and YNFKEQ. Material for sequencing was blood. The TCR comes from a girl aged 10 to 17 with multiple sclerosis. The V and J segments used are TRBV4-2 and TRBJ2-1, and 10 bases in between align with TRBD2. The CDR3 reads as follows: CASSHVIAGGNEQFF. Here is the DNA: TGTGCCAGCAGCCATGTAATAGCGGGAGGCAATGAGCAGTTCTTC.